This T cell receptor (beta chain) was sequenced for a study of blood T cell repertoires in COVID-19. The length of the CDR3 is 18 residues. The V gene's germline CDR1 is MDHEN and CDR2 SYDVKM. J gave up 7 bases and V 4 bases, and 22 bases lay outside the gene matches. Libraries were prepared by immunoSEQ multiplex PCR; TCRdb keeps only in-frame clonotypes and omits some of them. The data hold approximately 400,000 clones, with about 89% observed a single time. The material sequenced was PBMCs or T cells enriched from blood (not recorded which). This TCR came from a woman aged 40 to 50 who had been exposed to COVID-19. The rearrangement links TRBV28 to TRBJ2-7, with 7 bases fitting TRBD1. CDR3 amino acids: CASSSMGPGTTARGEQYF. CDR3 coding DNA: TGTGCCAGCAGTTCAATGGGCCCCGGGACAACCGCCAGGGGGGAGCAGTACTTC.